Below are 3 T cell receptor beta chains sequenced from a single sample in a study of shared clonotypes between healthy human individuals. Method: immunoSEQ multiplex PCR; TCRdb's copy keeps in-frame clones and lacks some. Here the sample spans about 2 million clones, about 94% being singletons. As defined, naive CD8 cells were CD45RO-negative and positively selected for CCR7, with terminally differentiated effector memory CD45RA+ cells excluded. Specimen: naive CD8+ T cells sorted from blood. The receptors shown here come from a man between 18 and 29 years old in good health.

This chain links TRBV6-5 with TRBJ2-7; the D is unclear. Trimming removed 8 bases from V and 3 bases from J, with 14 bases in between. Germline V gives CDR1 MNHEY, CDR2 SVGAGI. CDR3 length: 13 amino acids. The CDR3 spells CASGQVNNYEQYF. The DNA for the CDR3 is TGTGCCAGCGGGCAAGTCAACAACTACGAGCAGTACTTC.

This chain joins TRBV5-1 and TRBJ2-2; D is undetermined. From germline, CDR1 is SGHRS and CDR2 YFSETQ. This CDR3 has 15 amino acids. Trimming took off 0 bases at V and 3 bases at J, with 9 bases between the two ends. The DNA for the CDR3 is TGCGCCAGCAGCTTGGGGAGTGCGTACACCGGGGAGCTGTTTTTT. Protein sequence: CASSLGSAYTGELFF. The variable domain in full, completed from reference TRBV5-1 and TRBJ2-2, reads KAGVTQTPRYLIKTRGQQVTLSCSPISGHRSVSWYQQTPGQGLQFLFEYFSETQRNKGNFPGRFSGRQFSNSRSEMNVSTLELGDSALYLCASSLGSAYTGELFFGEGSRLTVL.

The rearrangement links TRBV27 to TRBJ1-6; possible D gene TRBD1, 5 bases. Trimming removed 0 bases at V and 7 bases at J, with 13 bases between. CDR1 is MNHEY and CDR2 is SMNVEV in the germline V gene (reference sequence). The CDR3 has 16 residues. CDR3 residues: CASSLSGEIQNSPLHF. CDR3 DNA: TGTGCCAGCAGTTTATCGGGGGAGATCCAGAATTCACCCCTCCACTTT.